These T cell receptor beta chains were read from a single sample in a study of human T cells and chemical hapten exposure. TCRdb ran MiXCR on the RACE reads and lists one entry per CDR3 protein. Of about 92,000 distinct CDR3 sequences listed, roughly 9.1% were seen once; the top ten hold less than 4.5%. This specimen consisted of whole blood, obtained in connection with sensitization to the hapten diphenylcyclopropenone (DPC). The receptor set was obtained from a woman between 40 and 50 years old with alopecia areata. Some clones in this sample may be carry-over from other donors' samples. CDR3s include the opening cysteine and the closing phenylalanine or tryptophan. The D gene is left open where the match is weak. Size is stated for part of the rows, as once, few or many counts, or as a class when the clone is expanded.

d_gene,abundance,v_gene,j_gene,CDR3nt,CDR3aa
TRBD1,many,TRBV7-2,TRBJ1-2,TGTGCCAGCAGCTTAGGACAGGGGGGTAGTTCTTATGGCTACACCTTC,CASSLGQGGSSYGYTF
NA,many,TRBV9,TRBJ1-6,TGTGCCAGCAGCGTAGGGGGTAGGGACTCACCCCTCCACTTT,CASSVGGRDSPLHF
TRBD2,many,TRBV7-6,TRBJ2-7,TGTGCCAGCAGCTTAGGGCGGGGGGGGCCCTACGAGCAGTACTTC,CASSLGRGGPYEQYF
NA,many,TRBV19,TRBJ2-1,TGTGCCAGTACCATGGGGGGTTCCTACAATGAGCAGTTCTTC,CASTMGGSYNEQFF
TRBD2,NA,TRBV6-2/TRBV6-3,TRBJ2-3,TGTGGGACTAGCGGGGTCACAGATACGCAGTATTTT,CGTSGVTDTQYF
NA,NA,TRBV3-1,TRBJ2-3,TGTGCCAGCAGTGCCACAGGGGATACGCAGTATTTT,CASSATGDTQYF
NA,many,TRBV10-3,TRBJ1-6,TGTGCCATCAATAGCAGGGCGGGTGGTAATTCACCCCTCCACTTT,CAINSRAGGNSPLHF
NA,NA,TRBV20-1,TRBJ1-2,TGCAGTGCTAGGAGGGTTGTGAGGGGCTACACCTTC,CSARRVVRGYTF
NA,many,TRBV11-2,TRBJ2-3,TGTGCCAGCAGCACATGGGTTCGATCCACAGATACGCAGTATTTT,CASSTWVRSTDTQYF
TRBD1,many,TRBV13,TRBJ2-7,TGTGCCAGCAGCTTTCACAGGGGCTACGAGCAGTACTTC,CASSFHRGYEQYF
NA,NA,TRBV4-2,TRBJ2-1,TGTGCCAGCAGCCAAGATCGGGACCCCTACAATGAGCAGTTCTTC,CASSQDRDPYNEQFF
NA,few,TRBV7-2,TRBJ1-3,TGTGCCAGCAGTCTCTTGGGAGACACCATATATTTT,CASSLLGDTIYF
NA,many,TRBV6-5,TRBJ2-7,TGTGCCAGCAGTTACTCAGCGGGACAGAACTACGAGCAGTACTTC,CASSYSAGQNYEQYF
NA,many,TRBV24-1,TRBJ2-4,TGTGCCACCAGCCCAGGGGGGGGTAACATTCAGTACTTC,CATSPGGGNIQYF
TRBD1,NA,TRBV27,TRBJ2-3,TGTGCCAGCAGGCCGGGACAGGGGCGAAATACGCAGTATTTT,CASRPGQGRNTQYF
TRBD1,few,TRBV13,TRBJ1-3,TGTGCCAGCAGCACCCGGGACAGGGGGCACACCATATATTTT,CASSTRDRGHTIYF
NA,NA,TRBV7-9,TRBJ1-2,TGTGCCAGCAGCTTACAGGGCGGAGATGGCTACACCTTC,CASSLQGGDGYTF
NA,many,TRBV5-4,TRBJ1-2,TGTGCCAGCAGCTTGGCAGGGAGTAATGGCTACACCTTC,CASSLAGSNGYTF
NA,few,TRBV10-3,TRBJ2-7,TGTGCCATCAGTGAACAGGGTTCTAACGAGCAGTACTTC,CAISEQGSNEQYF
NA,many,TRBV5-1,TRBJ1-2,TGCGCCAGCGGATTTGTTTCAGGGACGGTTAACTATGGCTACACCTTC,CASGFVSGTVNYGYTF
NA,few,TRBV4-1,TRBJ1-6,TGCGCCAGCAGCCAGCAGGGGTCTTCACCCCTCCACTTT,CASSQQGSSPLHF
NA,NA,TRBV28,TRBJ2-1,TGTGCCAGCCCTCCGTCCGGCAGGCCGCGGTACAATGAGCAGTTCTTC,CASPPSGRPRYNEQFF
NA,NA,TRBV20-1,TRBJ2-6,TGCAGTGCTAGGTCAAGTACTGGGGCCAACGTCCTGACTTTC,CSARSSTGANVLTF
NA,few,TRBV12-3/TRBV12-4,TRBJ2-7,TGTGCCAGCAGTTTAGCGGGACATTACGAGCAGTACTTC,CASSLAGHYEQYF
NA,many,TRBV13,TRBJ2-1,TGTGCCAGCAGCACCTACCAGGGCTACAATGAGCAGTTCTTC,CASSTYQGYNEQFF
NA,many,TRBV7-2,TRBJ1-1,TGTGCCAGCAGCCACGACTCAACCGTAATGAACACTGAAGCTTTCTTT,CASSHDSTVMNTEAFF
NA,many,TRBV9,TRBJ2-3,TGTGCCAGCAGCGTCCAGGGGATGGACACAGATACGCAGTATTTT,CASSVQGMDTDTQYF
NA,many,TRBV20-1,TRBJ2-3,TGCAGTGCTAGAGATCCTCGGGGGCGGACAGATACGCAGTATTTT,CSARDPRGRTDTQYF
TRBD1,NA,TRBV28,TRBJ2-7,TGTGCCAGCAGTGTAACCGGGACAGGGTTCCGCTACGAGCAGTACTTC,CASSVTGTGFRYEQYF
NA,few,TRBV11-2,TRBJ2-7,TGTGCCAGCAGCTTAGATCGAGACGAGCAGTACTTC,CASSLDRDEQYF
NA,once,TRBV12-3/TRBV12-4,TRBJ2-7,TGTGCCAGCAGCTGGGGTGGTTACGAGCAGTACTTC,CASSWGGYEQYF
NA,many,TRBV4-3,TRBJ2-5,TGCGCCAGCAGCCAAGTCGATGTCGGCTCGTCGGGGGGCCCCCAAGAGACCCAGTACTTC,CASSQVDVGSSGGPQETQYF
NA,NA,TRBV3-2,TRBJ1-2,TGTGCCAGCAGCCAAGGGCGTGGGGCGGATAACTATGGCTACACCTTC,CASSQGRGADNYGYTF
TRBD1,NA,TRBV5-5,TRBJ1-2,TGTGCCAGCAGCTTGAGGGCCTGGGACAGGGGGAACTATGGCTACACCTTC,CASSLRAWDRGNYGYTF
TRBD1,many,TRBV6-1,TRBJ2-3,TGTGCCAGCAGTAGGGGACAGGGTGCAGATACGCAGTATTTT,CASSRGQGADTQYF
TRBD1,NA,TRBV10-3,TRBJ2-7,TGTGCCATCAGGGGACAGGGGTACGACGAGCAGTACTTC,CAIRGQGYDEQYF
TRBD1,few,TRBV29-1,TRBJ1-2,TGCAGCGTTGATTTGGGTACAGGGGGCGCGAACTATGGCTACACCTTC,CSVDLGTGGANYGYTF
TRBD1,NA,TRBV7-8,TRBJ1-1,TGTGCCAGCAGCTTAATCCCGGGGACAGGGGGCTACGCGGCTGAAGCTTTCTTT,CASSLIPGTGGYAAEAFF
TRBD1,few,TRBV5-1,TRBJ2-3,TGCGCCAGCAGTCCCGGGACAGGGGAAGATACGCAGTATTTT,CASSPGTGEDTQYF
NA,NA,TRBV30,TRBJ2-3,TGTGCCTGGAGTAAAGGAAATCAAGGGGGGCCGGATACGCAGTATTTT,CAWSKGNQGGPDTQYF
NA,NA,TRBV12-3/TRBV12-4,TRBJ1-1,TGTGCCAGCAGTAGGGAACTGGGCCCCACTGAAGCTTTCTTT,CASSRELGPTEAFF
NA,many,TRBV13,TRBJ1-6,TGTGCCAGCAGCTACGGGCTGACCAGCTCCTATAATTCACCCCTCCACTTT,CASSYGLTSSYNSPLHF
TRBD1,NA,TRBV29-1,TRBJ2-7,TGCAGCGTTGCTCTCGGGACAGGGTTTGACGAGCAGTACTTC,CSVALGTGFDEQYF
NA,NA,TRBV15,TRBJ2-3,TGTGCCACCAGCGCGGCTGACACAGATACGCAGTATTTT,CATSAADTDTQYF
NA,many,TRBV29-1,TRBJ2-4,TGCAGCGTTTCGGGCCTCCCTGAAAACATTCAGTACTTC,CSVSGLPENIQYF
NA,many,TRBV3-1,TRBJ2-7,TGTGCCAGCAGCCAAGACGGAGGGGCCTACGAGCAGTACTTC,CASSQDGGAYEQYF
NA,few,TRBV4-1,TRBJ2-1,TGCGCCAGCAGTCAAGGGTACGAGCAGTTCTTC,CASSQGYEQFF
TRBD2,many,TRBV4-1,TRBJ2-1,TGCGCCAGCAGCCAAGCAGCGGGGGGGTGGAAGGAGCAGTTCTTC,CASSQAAGGWKEQFF
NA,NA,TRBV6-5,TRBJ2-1,TGTGCCAGCAGTCCGCTATACGGACCTAAGCGGAATGAGCAGTTCTTC,CASSPLYGPKRNEQFF